These 17 T cell receptor beta chains originate from one sample sequenced in a study of somatic mutations in cytotoxic T cells in rheumatoid arthritis. Profiling relied on immunoSEQ multiplex PCR, and the TCRdb table lists in-frame clones only, not all of them. This table holds about 4,700 clones, 78% found once. The sequencing sample was made of CD8+ T cells sorted from blood. The receptors stem from a man in his 70s with rheumatoid arthritis.

V gene TRBV5-1 combines with J gene TRBJ2-1; TRBD2 agrees at 9 bases. Germline loops: CDR1 SGHRS, CDR2 YFSETQ. Trimming cost V 1 base and J 6 bases; bases outside gene matches: 5. There are 15 residues in the CDR3. CDR3 sequence (DNA): TGCGCCAGCAGCTTGTCGGGACTAGCCTCCAATGAGCAGTTCTTC. Translation: CASSLSGLASNEQFF.

In regard to this clone: Within the sample, other DNA sequences also encode this same CDR3. The chain combines TRBV7-9 with TRBJ1-3; D perhaps matches TRBD1 (5 bases). The length of the CDR3 is 14 residues. Trimming took off 6 bases at V and 4 bases at J, with 13 bases between the two ends. From germline, CDR1 is SEHNR and CDR2 FQNEAQ (reference sequence). Here the CDR3 reads CASSTQGLGNTIYF. Here the CDR3 DNA reads TGTGCCAGCAGTACCCAGGGCCTCGGAAACACCATATATTTT.

The genes are TRBV6-1 and TRBJ2-7, with a possible D match to TRBD2 (5 bases). The length of the CDR3 is 15 residues. Germline CDR1 and CDR2: MNHNS and SASEGT. The V end lost 7 bases, the J end lost 3 bases, and 19 bases lay between the germline ends. The CDR3 here is CASNIQRVPFYEQYF. CDR3 nucleotides: TGTGCCAGCAATATCCAGAGGGTCCCTTTCTACGAGCAGTACTTC.

The chain carries TRBV30 and TRBJ2-5, with 8 bases fitting TRBD1. Trimming took 6 bases from V and 2 from J; bases not matched to a gene: 5. The CDR3 covers 13 residues. Germline CDR1 and CDR2: GTSNPN and SVGIG (reference sequence). The CDR3 DNA reads as TGTGCCTGTCGACAGGGGCTACAAGAGACCCAGTACTTC. Translation: CACRQGLQETQYF.

This clone counts as medium-sized. The CDR3 sequence: CASSQDGGWSTDTQYF. The CDR3 coding sequence is TGTGCCAGCAGTCAGGACGGGGGATGGAGCACAGATACGCAGTATTTT. The genes are TRBV27 and TRBJ2-3, with D maybe TRBD2 (6 bases). V lost 5 bases and J lost 0, with 15 bases in between. This CDR3 has 16 residues. Germline V gene lookup returns CDR1 MNHEY and CDR2 SMNVEV (reference sequence).

CDR3 protein: CASSQDLRGTKAEAFF. The CDR3 DNA follows: TGTGCCAGCAGCCAAGATCTCAGGGGCACAAAAGCTGAAGCTTTCTTT. The chain uses TRBV14 and TRBJ1-1; D might be TRBD1 (6 bases). Trimming pared 0 bases from V and 6 bases from J, leaving 17 bases between. Germline lookup yields CDR1 SGHDN and CDR2 FVKESK. CDR3 length: 16 amino acids.

In this sample, this clone is medium-sized. The chain is built from TRBV6-1 and TRBJ2-3, with 9 bases identical to TRBD2. Per the germline V gene, CDR1 is MNHNS and CDR2 is SASEGT. With 2 bases clipped from V and 5 bases from J, the junction kept 8 bases outside the gene matches. The CDR3 is 16 amino acids. The CDR3 loop is CASSELAGGPQDTQYF. The CDR3 DNA sequence: TGTGCCAGCAGTGAATTGGCGGGGGGGCCTCAAGATACGCAGTATTTT.

The V gene is TRBV6-5, the J gene TRBJ2-1, with 10 bases that match TRBD2. V was pared by 4 bases and J by 2 bases, with 2 bases of the junction left unmatched. The CDR3 has 15 residues. In germline, CDR1 is MNHEY, CDR2 SVGAGI. CDR3 region: CASSSSGGAYNEQFF. The CDR3 region has the DNA TGTGCCAGCAGTTCCAGCGGGGGGGCCTACAATGAGCAGTTCTTC.

This chain connects TRBV29-1 to TRBJ1-1; D is ambiguous. Germline V lookup: CDR1 SQVTM, CDR2 ANQGSEA. The CDR3 is 12 residues long. The CDR3 here is CTNGRRSTEAFF. DNA of the CDR3: TGCACCAATGGCCGGAGGAGCACTGAAGCTTTCTTT.

The chain uses TRBV5-4 and TRBJ2-7; 8 bases align to TRBD2. V dropped 2 bases and J dropped 5; count of bases not matched to a gene: 9. Germline V CDR1 and CDR2: SGHNT, YYREEE (reference sequence). CDR3 length equals 15 residues. The chain's CDR3 is CASSFVPGGGNEQYF. The CDR3 nucleotides are TGTGCCAGCAGCTTCGTCCCGGGGGGGGGTAACGAGCAGTACTTC.

The genes are TRBV6-5 and TRBJ2-7; 9 bases match TRBD1. From germline, CDR1 is MNHEY and CDR2 SVGAGI. The V segment lost 2 bases and the J segment 2 bases; nucleotides outside the gene matches: 4. CDR3 length equals 15 residues. Written as DNA, the CDR3 is TGTGCCAGCAGTTACAGGGGACAGGGAACCTACGAGCAGTACTTC. This sequence encodes CASSYRGQGTYEQYF.

This clone has a handful of counts. CDR3 bases: TGCGCCAGCAGCCGGTTGTTACTAGCGGGAGGGCCTGATGAGCAGTTCTTC. This encodes CASSRLLLAGGPDEQFF. The rearrangement uses TRBV4-1 and TRBJ2-1, with 13 bases that match TRBD2. The trim removed 4 bases at V and 8 bases at J, leaving 11 bases unmatched. Germline V gives CDR1 MGHRA, CDR2 YSYEKL. The CDR3 is made up of 17 amino acids.

This chain connects TRBV5-6 to TRBJ2-5; weak D call: TRBD2 (6 bases). The germline V gene has CDR1 SGHDT and CDR2 YYEEEE. This CDR3 is 14 amino acids long. Trimming left V 4 bases short and J 11 bases short, with 21 bases between. The CDR3 reads CASSLEGLWKEQYF. CDR3 DNA sequence: TGTGCCAGCAGCCTGGAGGGGTTGTGGAAGGAGCAGTACTTC. Filled out from reference TRBV5-6 and TRBJ2-5, the complete variable domain reads DAGVTQSPTHLIKTRGQQVTLRCSPKSGHDTVSWYQQALGQGPQFIFQYYEEEERQRGNFPDRFSGHQFPNYSSELNVNALLLGDSALYLCASSLEGLWKEQYFGPGTRLLVL.

The V call is TRBV7-2, the J call TRBJ2-7, with D possibly matching TRBD2 (5 bases). The germline V gene has CDR1 SGHTA and CDR2 FQGNSA. This CDR3 is built from 15 residues. V was cut by 2 bases and J by 2 bases, with 13 bases left in between. DNA of the CDR3: TGTGCCAGCAGCTTATCGGGCGGGCCTGCCTACGAGCAGTACTTC. It is translated as CASSLSGGPAYEQYF.

The J gene is TRBJ2-7, the V gene TRBV6-5; the D gene is possibly TRBD2 (5 bases). This CDR3 has 15 amino acids. CDR1 and CDR2 (germline): MNHEY, SVGAGI. Trimming removed 7 bases at V and 3 bases at J, with 19 bases between. The CDR3 bases are TGTGCCAGCAATATCCAGAGGGTCCCTTTCTACGAGCAGTACTTC. Translating gives CASNIQRVPFYEQYF.

V is TRBV6-6 and J is TRBJ1-2; maybe TRBD1 (5 bases). V was shortened by 11 bases and J by 2 bases, with 24 bases between the two germline ends. Germline CDR1 reads MNHNY; CDR2 reads SVGAGI (reference sequence). The CDR3 consists of 16 residues. The CDR3 here is CAGSSVGGTPNYGYTF. CDR3 DNA: TGTGCCGGTAGTTCGGTCGGCGGGACGCCGAACTATGGCTACACCTTC.

The V gene is TRBV19, the J gene TRBJ2-1; 11 bases line up with TRBD1. The CDR3 extends over 15 amino acids. V shed 5 bases, J shed 6 bases, and the junction held 6 bases outside the gene matches. In germline, CDR1 is LNHDA, CDR2 SQIVND (reference sequence). Here the CDR3 reads CASSAGQGAINEQFF. The CDR3 nucleotides read TGTGCCAGTAGTGCCGGACAGGGGGCGATCAATGAGCAGTTCTTC. The variable domain in full, with the rest retrieved from reference TRBV19 and TRBJ2-1, is DGGITQSPKYLFRKEGQNVTLSCEQNLNHDAMYWYRQDPGQGLRLIYYSQIVNDFQKGDIAEGYSVSREKKESFPLTVTSAQKNPTAFYLCASSAGQGAINEQFFGPGTRLTVL.